This T cell receptor beta chain appears in the sequencing data of a study of Ad26.COV2.S vaccination and SARS-CoV-2 variants. Whole-study findings and limits: Breadth of non-spike TCRs did not differ between vaccinees and placebo recipients. An underestimation of total T cell responses may have resulted from the TCR breadth and depth analyses.

Noted treatment: around 19 received Ad26.COV2.S at low or high dose, single or two shots; roughly five received placebo; per-sample allocation not given. Sample collection was performed on day 63 after the first vaccine or placebo injection. An adult aged 18-55 years in Boston served as the donor. Sequencing used immunoSEQ multiplex PCR; TCRdb keeps in-frame clones, though not all of them. This sample has about 350,000 clones, with roughly 84% found just once. Trimming removed 4 bases from V and 7 bases from J, with 17 bases in between. CDR3 size: 16 residues. Germline V gene data show CDR1 as LNHDA and CDR2 as SQIVND (reference sequence). For this clone: Its antigen is unidentified.

The V and J genes are TRBV19 and TRBJ1-6, with D perhaps matching TRBD1 (5 bases). The TCR comes from a person aged 18-65 years who received the Ad26.COV2.S COVID-19 vaccine or a placebo. The sequenced sample was peripheral blood, obtained in a trial of Ad26.COV2.S vaccine versus placebo. The CDR3 sequence: CASSTPWGTSNSPLHF. The DNA for the CDR3 is TGTGCCAGTAGTACACCTTGGGGGACCTCGAATTCACCCCTCCACTTT.